Listed below are T cell receptor beta chains from one sample, sequenced in a study of blood T cell repertoires in COVID-19. Some clones are missing from TCRdb's copy, which holds only in-frame ones; the method was immunoSEQ multiplex PCR. The table has 200,000 to 300,000 clones, around 80% seen once; the top ten hold 2% to 2.5%. The sequenced material came from peripheral blood. Receptors originate from a man between 35 and 55 years old who had recovered from COVID-19. The CDR3 runs from the conserved cysteine through the conserved F or W. A D gene is named only where the DNA matches it firmly. A row's size may be missing; if present it is once, few, many or a size class.

>TRBJ2-6|TRBD1|NA|TRBV2
CASRDRASGANVLTF
TGTGCCAGCAGGGACAGGGCCTCTGGGGCCAACGTCCTGACTTTC
>TRBJ2-7|TRBD1|NA|TRBV4-1
CASSQGLPGQFVYEQYF
TGCGCCAGCAGCCAAGGCCTTCCGGGACAGTTTGTCTACGAGCAGTACTTC
>TRBJ1-6|NA|NA|TRBV7-2
CASSFTGVLNSPLHF
TGTGCCAGCAGCTTTACGGGGGTCCTCAATTCACCCCTCCACTTT
>TRBJ1-2|NA|NA|TRBV29-1
CSVEEGRGSYGYTF
TGCAGCGTTGAAGAAGGAAGGGGAAGCTATGGCTACACCTTC
>TRBJ2-5|NA|NA|TRBV7-2
CASSLRGSQETQYF
TGTGCCAGCAGCTTGAGGGGGTCTCAAGAGACCCAGTACTTC
>TRBJ1-1|NA|NA|TRBV19
CASSRDISDRKAFF
TGTGCCAGTAGTAGGGACATCTCTGACCGGAAGGCTTTCTTT
>TRBJ2-7|TRBD2|NA|TRBV13
CASSPGLAHGNEQYF
TGTGCCAGCAGCCCGGGACTAGCTCACGGGAACGAGCAGTACTTC
>TRBJ2-5|TRBD2|once|TRBV2
CASSKISSGGSETQYF
TGTGCCAGCAGCAAGATCAGTAGCGGGGGGTCGGAGACCCAGTACTTC
>TRBJ1-5|NA|NA|TRBV19
CASSYRDQPQHF
TGTGCCAGTAGCTACAGGGATCAGCCCCAGCATTTT
>TRBJ2-7|TRBD2|few|TRBV7-6
CASSLESGKSYEQYF
TGTGCCAGCAGTTTAGAAAGCGGGAAGTCCTACGAGCAGTACTTC
>TRBJ1-1|NA|NA|TRBV19
CASSIFGEAQAFF
TGTGCCAGTAGTATCTTCGGGGAAGCGCAAGCTTTCTTT
>TRBJ2-7|TRBD1|NA|TRBV19
CASSIGQGIQYF
TGTGCCAGTAGTATAGGACAGGGTATTCAGTACTTC
>TRBJ2-3|TRBD2|NA|TRBV5-1
CASSLEVAGGGTDTQYF
TGCGCCAGCAGCTTGGAGGTCGCGGGAGGGGGCACAGATACGCAGTATTTT
>TRBJ2-7|NA|NA|TRBV6-5
CASSGRYEQYF
TGTGCCAGCTCTGGCCGCTACGAGCAGTACTTC
>TRBJ1-1|TRBD1|NA|TRBV7-9
CASSLVRDRQNTEAFF
TGTGCCAGCAGCTTAGTTAGGGACAGGCAGAACACTGAAGCTTTCTTT
>TRBJ2-2|TRBD2|once|TRBV5-6
CASSLAGWGNTGELFF
TGTGCCAGCAGCTTAGCGGGGTGGGGGAACACCGGGGAGCTGTTTTTT
>TRBJ2-7|TRBD2|NA|TRBV7-2
CASSSSGYEQYF
TGTGCCAGCAGCTCTAGCGGATACGAGCAGTACTTC
>TRBJ1-4|NA|NA|TRBV5-6
CASSSFTELPTEKLFF
TGTGCCAGCAGCTCCTTTACAGAGCTCCCAACTGAAAAACTGTTTTTT
>TRBJ1-2|TRBD1|once|TRBV10-3
CAISDGTEYGYTF
TGTGCCATCAGTGATGGGACAGAGTATGGCTACACCTTC
>TRBJ2-2|NA|NA|TRBV27
CASRRGSRTGELFF
TGTGCCAGCCGGAGAGGGAGTAGAACCGGGGAGCTGTTTTTT